Included here is one TCR beta chain sequence, with context. The repertoire was sequenced with immunoSEQ multiplex PCR; TCRdb's copy has only in-frame clones and lacks some. The data hold hundreds of thousands of clones, with about 91% observed a single time. Membership in each cohort depended on participant-reported clinical history. The data originate from a study of blood T cell repertoires in COVID-19. Study information: The samples span acute and convalescent COVID-19 from the United States, Italy and Spain.

CDR3 length: 15 amino acids. Germline CDR1 and CDR2: MNHEY and SVGEGT. The V gene end was trimmed by 5 bases and the J gene end by 2 bases; junction bases not matched to a gene: 3. The chain employs TRBV6-2 or TRBV6-3 and TRBJ2-2, with 9 nucleotides matching TRBD2. The sequenced material came from PBMCs or T cells enriched from blood (not recorded which). The receptor was derived from a woman aged 45-59 years with acute COVID-19. The CDR3 coding sequence is TGTGCCAGCAGTGGCGGGAGGGCCAACACCGGGGAGCTGTTTTTT. This translates into CASSGGRANTGELFF.